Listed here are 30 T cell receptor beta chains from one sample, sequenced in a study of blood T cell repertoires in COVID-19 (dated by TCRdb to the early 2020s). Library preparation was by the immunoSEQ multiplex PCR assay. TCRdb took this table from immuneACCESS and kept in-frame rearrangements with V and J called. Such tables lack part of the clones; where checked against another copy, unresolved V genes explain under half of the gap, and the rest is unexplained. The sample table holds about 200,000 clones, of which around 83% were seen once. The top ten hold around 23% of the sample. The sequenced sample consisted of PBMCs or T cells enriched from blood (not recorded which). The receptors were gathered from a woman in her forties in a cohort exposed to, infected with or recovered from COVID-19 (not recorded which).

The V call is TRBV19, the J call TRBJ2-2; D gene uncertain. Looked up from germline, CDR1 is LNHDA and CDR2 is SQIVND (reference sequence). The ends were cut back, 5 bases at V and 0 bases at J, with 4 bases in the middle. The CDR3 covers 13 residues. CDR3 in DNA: TGTGCCAGTAGTCCCACGAACACCGGGGAGCTGTTTTTT. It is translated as CASSPTNTGELFF.

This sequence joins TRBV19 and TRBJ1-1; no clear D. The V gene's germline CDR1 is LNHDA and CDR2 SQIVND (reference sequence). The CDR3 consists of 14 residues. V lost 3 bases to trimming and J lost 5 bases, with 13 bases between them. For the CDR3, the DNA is TGTGCCAGTAGTATGTATGAGGGAAGAACTGAAGCTTTCTTT. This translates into CASSMYEGRTEAFF.

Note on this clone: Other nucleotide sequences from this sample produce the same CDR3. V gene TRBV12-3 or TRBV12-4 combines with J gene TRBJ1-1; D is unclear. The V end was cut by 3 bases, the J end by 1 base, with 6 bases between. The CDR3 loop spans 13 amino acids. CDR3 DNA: TGTGCCAGCAGTTTTGGGCAGAACACTGAAGCTTTCTTT. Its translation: CASSFGQNTEAFF.

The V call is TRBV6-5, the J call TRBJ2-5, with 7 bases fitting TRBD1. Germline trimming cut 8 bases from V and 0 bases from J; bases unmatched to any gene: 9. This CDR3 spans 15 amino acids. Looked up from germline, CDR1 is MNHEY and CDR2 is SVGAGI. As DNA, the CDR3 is TGTGCCAGCGTAAGACAGGGTCCCCACCAAGAGACCCAGTACTTC. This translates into CASVRQGPHQETQYF.

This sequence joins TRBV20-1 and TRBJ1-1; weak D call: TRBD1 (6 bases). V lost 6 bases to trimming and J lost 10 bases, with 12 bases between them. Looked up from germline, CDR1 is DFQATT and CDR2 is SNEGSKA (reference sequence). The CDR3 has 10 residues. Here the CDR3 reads CSAGRGRAFF. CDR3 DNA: TGCAGTGCCGGAAGGGGGAGAGCTTTCTTT.

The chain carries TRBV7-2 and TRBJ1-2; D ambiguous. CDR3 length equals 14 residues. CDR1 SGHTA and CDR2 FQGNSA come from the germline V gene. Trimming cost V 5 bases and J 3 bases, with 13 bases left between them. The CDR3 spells CASSPAGRDYGYTF. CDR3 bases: TGTGCCAGCAGCCCAGCGGGAAGGGACTATGGCTACACCTTC.

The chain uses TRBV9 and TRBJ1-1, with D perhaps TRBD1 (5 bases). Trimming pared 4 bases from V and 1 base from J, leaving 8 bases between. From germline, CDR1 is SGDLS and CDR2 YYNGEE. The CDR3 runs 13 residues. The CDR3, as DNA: TGTGCCAGCAGCACTACAGGGAACACTGAAGCTTTCTTT. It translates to CASSTTGNTEAFF.

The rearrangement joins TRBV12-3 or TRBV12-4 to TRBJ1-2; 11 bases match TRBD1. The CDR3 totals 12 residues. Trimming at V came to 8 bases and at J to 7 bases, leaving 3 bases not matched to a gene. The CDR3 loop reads CASGQGAGGYTF. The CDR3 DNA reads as TGTGCCAGCGGACAGGGGGCGGGTGGCTACACCTTC.

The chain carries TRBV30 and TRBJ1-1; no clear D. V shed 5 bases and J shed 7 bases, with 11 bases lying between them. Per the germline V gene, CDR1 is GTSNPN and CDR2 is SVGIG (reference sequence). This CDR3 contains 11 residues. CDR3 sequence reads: CAWSWEGEAFF. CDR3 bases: TGTGCCTGGTCATGGGAGGGTGAAGCTTTCTTT.

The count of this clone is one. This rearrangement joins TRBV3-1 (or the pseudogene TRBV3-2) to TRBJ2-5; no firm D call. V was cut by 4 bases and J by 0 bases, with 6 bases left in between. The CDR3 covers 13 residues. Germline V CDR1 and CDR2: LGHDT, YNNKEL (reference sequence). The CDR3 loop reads CASSPLYQETQYF. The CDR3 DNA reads TGTGCCAGCAGCCCCCTCTACCAAGAGACCCAGTACTTC.

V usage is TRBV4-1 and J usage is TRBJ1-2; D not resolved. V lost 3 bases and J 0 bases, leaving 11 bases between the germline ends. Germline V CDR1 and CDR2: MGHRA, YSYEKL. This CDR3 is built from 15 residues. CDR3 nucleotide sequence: TGCGCCAGCAGCCATCGTTACACCACTAACTATGGCTACACCTTC. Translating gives CASSHRYTTNYGYTF.

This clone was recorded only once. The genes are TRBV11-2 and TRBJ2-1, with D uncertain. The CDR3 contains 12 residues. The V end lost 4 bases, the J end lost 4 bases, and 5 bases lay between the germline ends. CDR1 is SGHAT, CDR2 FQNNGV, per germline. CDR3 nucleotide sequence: TGTGCCAGCAGCTCCTTTTACAATGAGCAGTTCTTC. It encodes CASSSFYNEQFF.

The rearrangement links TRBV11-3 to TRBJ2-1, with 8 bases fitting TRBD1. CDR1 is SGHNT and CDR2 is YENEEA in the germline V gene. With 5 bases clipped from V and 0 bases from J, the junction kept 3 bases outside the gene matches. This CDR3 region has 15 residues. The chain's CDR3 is CASSPDRGSYNEQFF. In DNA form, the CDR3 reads TGTGCCAGCAGCCCCGACAGGGGCTCCTACAATGAGCAGTTCTTC.

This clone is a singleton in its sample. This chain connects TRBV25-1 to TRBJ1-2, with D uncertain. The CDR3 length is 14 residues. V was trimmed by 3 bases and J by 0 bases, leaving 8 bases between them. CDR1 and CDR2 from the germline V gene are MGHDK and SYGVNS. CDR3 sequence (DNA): TGTGCCAGCAGTGAGGGCAGGCCTAACTATGGCTACACCTTC. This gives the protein CASSEGRPNYGYTF.

The CDR3 DNA follows: TGTGCCAGCCTCATCGAGCGGGGGCGCTCAGGTCAGCCCCAGCATTTT. Translation: CASLIERGRSGQPQHF. This chain connects TRBV28 to TRBJ1-5; weak D call: TRBD1 (6 bases). Germline loops: CDR1 MDHEN, CDR2 SYDVKM. The V and J ends lost 8 bases and 6 bases respectively, with 23 bases between them. This CDR3 is 16 amino acids long.

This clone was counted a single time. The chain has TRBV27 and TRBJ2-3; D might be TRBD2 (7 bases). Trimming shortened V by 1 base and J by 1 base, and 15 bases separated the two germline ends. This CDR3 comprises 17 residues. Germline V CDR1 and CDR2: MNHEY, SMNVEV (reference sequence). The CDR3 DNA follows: TGTGCCAGCAGTTTATTGGGGGCTAGCGGCGGCACAGATACGCAGTATTTT. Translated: CASSLLGASGGTDTQYF.

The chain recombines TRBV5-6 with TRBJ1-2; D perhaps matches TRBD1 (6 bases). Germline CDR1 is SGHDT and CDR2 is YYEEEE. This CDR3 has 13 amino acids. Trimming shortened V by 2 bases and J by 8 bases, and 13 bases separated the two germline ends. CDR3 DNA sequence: TGTGCCAGCAGCTTAGGGGGACCCCTAGGCTACACCTTC. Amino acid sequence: CASSLGGPLGYTF.

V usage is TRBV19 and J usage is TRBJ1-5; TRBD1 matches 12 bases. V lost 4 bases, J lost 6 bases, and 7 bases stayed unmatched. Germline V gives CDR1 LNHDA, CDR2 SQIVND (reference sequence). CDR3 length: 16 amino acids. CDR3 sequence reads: CASSRGQGAQSQPQHF. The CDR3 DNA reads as TGTGCCAGTAGTAGGGGACAGGGGGCTCAAAGTCAGCCCCAGCATTTT.

CDR3 bases: TGCGCCAGCACCTGGACAGGGGAGGACACTGAAGCTTTCTTT. As protein: CASTWTGEDTEAFF. V is TRBV5-1 and J is TRBJ1-1; 9 bases are shared with TRBD1. This CDR3 contains 14 residues. Germline assignment: CDR1 SGHRS and CDR2 YFSETQ. The ends lost 6 bases at V and 3 bases at J; junction bases unmatched: 6.

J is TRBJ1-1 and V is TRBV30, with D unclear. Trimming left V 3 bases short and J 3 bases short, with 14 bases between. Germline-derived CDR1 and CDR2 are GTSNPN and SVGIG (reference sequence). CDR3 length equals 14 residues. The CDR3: CAWRFGRGYTEAFF. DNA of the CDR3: TGTGCCTGGAGGTTCGGGCGGGGATACACTGAAGCTTTCTTT.

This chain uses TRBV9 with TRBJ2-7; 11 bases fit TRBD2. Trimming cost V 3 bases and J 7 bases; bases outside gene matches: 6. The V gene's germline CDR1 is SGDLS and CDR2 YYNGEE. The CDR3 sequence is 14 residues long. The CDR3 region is CASSALAGVGEQYF. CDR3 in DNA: TGTGCCAGCAGCGCACTAGCGGGAGTCGGTGAGCAGTACTTC.

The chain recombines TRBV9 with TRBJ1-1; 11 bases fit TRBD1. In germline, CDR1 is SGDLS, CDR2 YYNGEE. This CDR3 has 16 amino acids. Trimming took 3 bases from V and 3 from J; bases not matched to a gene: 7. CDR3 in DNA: TGTGCCAGCAGCGCACTCCGGACAGGGGGCGACACTGAAGCTTTCTTT. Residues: CASSALRTGGDTEAFF.

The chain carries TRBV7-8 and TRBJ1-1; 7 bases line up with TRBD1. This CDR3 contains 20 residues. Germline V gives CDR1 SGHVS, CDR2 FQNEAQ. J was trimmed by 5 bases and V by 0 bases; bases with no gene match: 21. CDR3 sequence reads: CASSLAVSGRTGVEGTEAFF. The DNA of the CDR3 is TGTGCCAGCAGCTTAGCCGTTTCGGGGAGGACAGGTGTAGAGGGAACTGAAGCTTTCTTT. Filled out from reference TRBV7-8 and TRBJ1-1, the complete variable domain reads GAGVSQSPRYKVAKRGQDVALRCDPISGHVSLFWYQQALGQGPEFLTYFQNEAQLDKSGLPSDRFFAERPEGSVSTLKIQRTQQEDSAVYLCASSLAVSGRTGVEGTEAFFGQGTRLTVV.

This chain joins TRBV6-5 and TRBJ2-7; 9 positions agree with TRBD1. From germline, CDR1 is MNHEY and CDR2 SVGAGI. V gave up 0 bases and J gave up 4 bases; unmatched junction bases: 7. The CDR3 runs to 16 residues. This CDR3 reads CASSYSLDRGGYEQYF. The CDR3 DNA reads TGTGCCAGCAGTTACTCGCTGGACAGGGGAGGTTACGAGCAGTACTTC.

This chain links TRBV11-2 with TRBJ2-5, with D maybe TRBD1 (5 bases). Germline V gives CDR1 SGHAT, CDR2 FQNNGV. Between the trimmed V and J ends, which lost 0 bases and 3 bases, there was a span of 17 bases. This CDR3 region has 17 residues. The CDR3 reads CASSLEHQRGPEETQYF. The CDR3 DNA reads TGTGCCAGCAGCTTAGAGCACCAAAGGGGTCCTGAAGAGACCCAGTACTTC.

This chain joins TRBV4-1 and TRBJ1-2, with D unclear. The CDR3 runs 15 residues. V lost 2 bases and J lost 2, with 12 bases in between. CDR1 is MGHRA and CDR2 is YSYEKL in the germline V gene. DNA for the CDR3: TGCGCCAGCAGCCAAAGGAGAGGCAGCAACTATGGCTACACCTTC. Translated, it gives CASSQRRGSNYGYTF.

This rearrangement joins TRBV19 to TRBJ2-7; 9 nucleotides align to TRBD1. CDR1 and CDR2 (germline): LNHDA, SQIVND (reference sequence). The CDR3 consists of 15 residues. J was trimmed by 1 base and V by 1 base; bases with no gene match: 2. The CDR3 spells CASSIGGTGSYEQYF. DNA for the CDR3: TGTGCCAGTAGTATAGGAGGGACAGGGTCCTACGAGCAGTACTTC.

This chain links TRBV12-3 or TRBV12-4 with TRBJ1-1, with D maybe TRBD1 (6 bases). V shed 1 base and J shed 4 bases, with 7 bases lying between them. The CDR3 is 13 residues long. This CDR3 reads CASSLGRGTEAFF. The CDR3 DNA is TGTGCCAGCAGTTTAGGCAGGGGCACTGAAGCTTTCTTT.

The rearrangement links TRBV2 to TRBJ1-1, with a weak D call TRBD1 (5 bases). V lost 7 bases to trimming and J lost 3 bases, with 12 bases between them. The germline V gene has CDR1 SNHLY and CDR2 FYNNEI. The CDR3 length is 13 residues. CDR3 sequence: CASTPEGHTEAFF. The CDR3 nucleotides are TGTGCCAGCACCCCGGAGGGGCACACTGAAGCTTTCTTT.

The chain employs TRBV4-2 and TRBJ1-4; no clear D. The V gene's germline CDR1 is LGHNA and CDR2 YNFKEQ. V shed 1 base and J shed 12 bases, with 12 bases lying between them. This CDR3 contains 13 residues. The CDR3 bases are TGTGCCAGCAGCCAAGCCAAGGGAGTCGAACTGTTTTTT. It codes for CASSQAKGVELFF.